There are many counts of the clone carrying this T cell receptor beta chain. Its antigen is undetermined. The data stem from a study of T-cell reconstitution after alpha-beta-depleted transplantation in children. Unique molecular identifiers were built into the TCRbeta library. Via MiXCR, TCRdb re-called the PCR reads, giving one row per CDR3 protein. The repertoire has approximately 70,000 distinct CDR3 sequences, 4.9% of them found once; the top ten carry approximately 19%. The CDR3 covers 12 residues. The germline V gene has CDR1 DFQATT and CDR2 SNEGSKA (reference sequence). Trimming stripped 5 bases from V and 7 bases from J, with 13 bases between. General study findings and limits: There were reportedly several hundred expanded graft clones from which alpha-beta T cells came about two months after transplant. Hyperexpanded clones declined; after one year, newly produced T cells mostly supplied diversity. There were some patients whose high TCRbeta diversity at day 60 came from surviving recipient T cells and thymic progenitors.

This receptor was taken from a boy under three years old who had a stem cell transplant for acute myeloid leukemia, so the T cells may come from the graft donor. V gene TRBV20-1 combines with J gene TRBJ2-3; D tentatively reads TRBD1 or TRBD2 (5 bases each). Here the sequenced sample was PBMCs, mostly from graft donor cells, taken 180 days after TCRalphabeta/CD19-depleted stem cell transplant. This chain's CDR3 is CSAVRDDNTQYF. As DNA, the CDR3 is TGCAGTGCTGTACGGGACGACAATACGCAGTATTTT.